The clone carrying this TCR beta chain came up a few times. This sample is part of a study of T-cell reconstitution after alpha-beta-depleted transplantation in children. Unique molecular identifiers were used in preparing the TCRbeta library. Each CDR3 protein gets one entry after TCRdb re-called the PCR reads with MiXCR. The data contain about 690,000 distinct CDR3 sequences, over 15% of them seen just once; the ten biggest clones take up 0.85% to 1.3%. The clonotype was recovered from a human donor who donated a stem cell graft to a child with acute myeloid leukemia. The material sequenced was PBMCs from the stem cell graft donor, taken from the stem cell graft.

The DNA for the CDR3 is TGTGCCAGCAGCTTGGACAGGTCGGCAGGGGGTATTGGTGATATGAACACTGAAGCTTTCTTT. Amino acids: CASSLDRSAGGIGDMNTEAFF. This chain joins TRBV5-6 and TRBJ1-1, with TRBD1 matching 7 bases. Germline V gives CDR1 SGHDT, CDR2 YYEEEE. V lost 0 bases, J lost 0 bases, and 20 bases stayed unmatched. The CDR3 is 21 residues long.